This entry lists 24 T cell receptor beta chains sequenced from one sample in a study of blood T cell repertoires in COVID-19. Sequencing used immunoSEQ multiplex PCR; TCRdb keeps in-frame clones, though not all of them. The profile covers 180,000 or so clones, with roughly 82% appearing a single time and 8% to 9.5% taken by the ten largest. The sequencing input was peripheral blood. Source of these receptors: a woman in her 70s with acute or convalescent COVID-19.

The rearrangement links TRBV19 to TRBJ2-7, with TRBD1 matching over 10 bases. The junction had 12 bases not matched to a gene; V was cut back by 3 bases and J by 7 bases. From germline, CDR1 is LNHDA and CDR2 SQIVND (reference sequence). The CDR3 length is 16 residues. The DNA of the CDR3 is TGTGCCAGTAGTATTTTCCCCGGGACAGGGGTGGAAGAGCAGTACTTC. Translated, it gives CASSIFPGTGVEEQYF.

The chain has TRBV15 and TRBJ1-4; 8 nucleotides match TRBD1. V was clipped by 8 bases and J by 6 bases; unmatched bases: 11. The CDR3 has 15 residues. Germline CDR1 LNHNV, CDR2 YYDKDF (reference sequence). The CDR3 loop is CATLEDRVGDEKLFF. The CDR3 DNA reads as TGTGCCACCCTAGAGGACAGGGTCGGTGATGAAAAACTGTTTTTT.

The chain employs TRBV30 and TRBJ2-7; D is uncertain. V lost 7 bases and J lost 2, with 15 bases in between. The CDR3 spans 13 residues. CDR1 and CDR2 from the germline V gene are GTSNPN and SVGIG (reference sequence). CDR3 sequence: CASKTGSTYEQYF. Written as DNA, the CDR3 is TGTGCCTCGAAGACTGGATCTACCTACGAGCAGTACTTC.

The chain combines TRBV5-1 with TRBJ2-1; possible D gene TRBD2, 5 bases. Trimming took 4 bases from V and 3 from J, leaving 8 bases between them. Germline CDR1 reads SGHRS; CDR2 reads YFSETQ. CDR3 size: 13 residues. The CDR3 sequence is CASSPRDYNEQFF. CDR3 bases: TGCGCCAGCAGCCCCCGGGACTACAATGAGCAGTTCTTC.

This chain connects TRBV5-1 to TRBJ2-3, with a weak D call TRBD2 (6 bases). This CDR3 is 16 amino acids long. The germline V gene has CDR1 SGHRS and CDR2 YFSETQ. Trimming stripped 0 bases from V and 6 bases from J, with 17 bases between. Written as DNA, the CDR3 is TGCGCCAGCAGCTTGGGGGGGACTCATGGGGCTGATACGCAGTATTTT. The encoded protein is CASSLGGTHGADTQYF.

This clone has just a few counts. V is TRBV6-5 and J is TRBJ2-5; D may be TRBD1 (5 bases). There are 15 residues in the CDR3. Deletions cut 7 bases from V and 5 bases from J, with 20 bases between. In germline, CDR1 is MNHEY, CDR2 SVGAGI. The CDR3 DNA follows: TGTGCCAGCATGTTGCAGAGTCAGGGATGGGAGACCCAGTACTTC. Translation gives CASMLQSQGWETQYF.

V gene TRBV7-2 combines with J gene TRBJ1-6; a weak D match, TRBD1 (5 bases). CDR1 SGHTA and CDR2 FQGNSA come from the germline V gene. Trimming took off 5 bases at V and 7 bases at J, with 15 bases between the two ends. CDR3 length equals 15 residues. The CDR3 region is CASSAGSSQNSPLHF. CDR3 DNA: TGTGCCAGCAGCGCAGGGTCCTCCCAGAATTCACCCCTCCACTTT.

This chain links TRBV28 with TRBJ1-1; the match to TRBD1 covers 10 bases. This CDR3 region has 15 residues. CDR1 MDHEN and CDR2 SYDVKM come from the germline V gene. Losses at the gene ends were 7 bases for V and 3 bases for J; bases not matched to a gene: 8. The CDR3 sequence is CASIQSTGGDTEAFF. The CDR3 DNA sequence: TGTGCCAGCATCCAATCGACAGGGGGCGACACTGAAGCTTTCTTT. Supplemented by reference TRBV28 and TRBJ1-1, the full variable domain reads DVKVTQSSRYLVKRTGEKVFLECVQDMDHENMFWYRQDPGLGLRLIYFSYDVKMKEKGDIPEGYSVSREKKERFSLILESASTNQTSMYLCASIQSTGGDTEAFFGQGTRLTVV.

The chain joins TRBV4-2 to TRBJ2-2; D uncertain. The germline CDR1 and CDR2 sequences are LGHNA and YNFKEQ. The CDR3 is made up of 16 amino acids. Trimming took 1 base from V and 0 from J, leaving 9 bases between them. CDR3 residues: CASSQGRYSNTGELFF. The CDR3 DNA reads as TGTGCCAGCAGCCAAGGCCGTTACTCGAACACCGGGGAGCTGTTTTTT.

The V call is TRBV5-1, the J call TRBJ1-3; weak D call: TRBD1 (6 bases). This CDR3 comprises 17 residues. Germline loops: CDR1 SGHRS, CDR2 YFSETQ. Trimming took 0 bases from V and 3 from J, leaving 16 bases between them. CDR3 sequence: CASSLDSGADLGNTIYF. CDR3 nucleotides: TGCGCCAGCAGCTTGGATTCAGGGGCCGACCTTGGAAACACCATATATTTT.

The rearrangement links TRBV11-2 to TRBJ2-7, with TRBD1 as a possible D gene (5 bases). This CDR3 is 15 amino acids long. Germline CDR1 reads SGHAT; CDR2 reads FQNNGV. The ends were cut back, 5 bases at V and 2 bases at J, with 16 bases in the middle. CDR3 amino acids: CASSPQTEAPYEQYF. The CDR3, as DNA: TGTGCCAGCAGCCCGCAGACAGAGGCCCCCTACGAGCAGTACTTC. The entire variable domain, with the rest obtained from reference TRBV11-2 and TRBJ2-7, is as follows: EAGVAQSPRYKIIEKRQSVAFWCNPISGHATLYWYQQILGQGPKLLIQFQNNGVVDDSQLPKDRFSAERLKGVDSTLKIQPAKLEDSAVYLCASSPQTEAPYEQYFGPGTRLTVT.

This clone is a singleton in its sample. This chain uses TRBV27 with TRBJ2-5, with D perhaps TRBD2 (8 bases). The V and J ends lost 7 bases and 7 bases respectively, with 25 bases between them. Germline V lookup: CDR1 MNHEY, CDR2 SMNVEV (reference sequence). The CDR3 sequence is 16 residues long. DNA for the CDR3: TGTGCCAGCACCCTAAGGGGGCTAGCGGCGGGGGGGACCCAGTACTTC. Encoded protein: CASTLRGLAAGGTQYF.

This clone came up a few times. The J gene is TRBJ1-3, the V gene TRBV7-2, with D perhaps matching TRBD1 (6 bases). The V and J ends lost 5 bases and 8 bases respectively, with 19 bases between them. The CDR3 covers 15 residues. Per germline, CDR1 SGHTA and CDR2 FQGNSA. The CDR3 DNA follows: TGTGCCAGCAGCCCTCCGGGACAAATGAGGGACACCATATATTTT. Translating it yields CASSPPGQMRDTIYF.

This chain links TRBV5-1 with TRBJ1-2; a weak D match, TRBD1 (6 bases). CDR1 is SGHRS, CDR2 YFSETQ, per germline. Trimming took off 0 bases at V and 12 bases at J, with 21 bases between the two ends. CDR3 length: 15 residues. The CDR3 is CASSLDGSGGVLDTF. The CDR3 region has the DNA TGCGCCAGCAGCTTGGATGGTAGCGGGGGCGTACTAGACACCTTC.

The rearrangement joins TRBV29-1 to TRBJ1-1, with 8 bases lining up with TRBD1. Germline lookup yields CDR1 SQVTM and CDR2 ANQGSEA. The length of the CDR3 is 13 residues. V gave up 7 bases and J gave up 3 bases; unmatched junction bases: 7. The CDR3 nucleotides read TGCAGCGCTTCACAGGGGGGGGACACTGAAGCTTTCTTT. Translation: CSASQGGDTEAFF. The whole variable domain, filled in from reference TRBV29-1 and TRBJ1-1, reads SAVISQKPSRDICQRGTSLTIQCQVDSQVTMMFWYRQQPGQSLTLIATANQGSEATYESGFVIDKFPISRPNLTFSTLTVSNMSPEDSSIYLCSASQGGDTEAFFGQGTRLTVV.

The chain combines TRBV15 with TRBJ2-7, with TRBD1 matching over 10 bases. CDR3 length equals 17 residues. Germline CDR1 LNHNV, CDR2 YYDKDF (reference sequence). With 1 base clipped from V and 2 bases from J, the junction kept 8 bases outside the gene matches. The CDR3 DNA is TGTGCCACCAGCAGAGGTTCGCTCGGGACAGGGGCCTACGAGCAGTACTTC. Encoded protein: CATSRGSLGTGAYEQYF.

This clone was seen a few times. The chain uses TRBV6-5 and TRBJ1-5; weak D call: TRBD1 (6 bases). Germline V gene lookup returns CDR1 MNHEY and CDR2 SVGAGI. The CDR3 has 15 amino acids. Trimming pared 11 bases from V and 8 bases from J, leaving 25 bases between. The CDR3 DNA sequence: TGTGCCGCCGGCGCTCTCACAGGGCCAGCCGAGCCCCAGCATTTT. This gives the protein CAAGALTGPAEPQHF.

The rearrangement uses TRBV15 and TRBJ1-5; TRBD1 might be the D (5 bases). The CDR3 extends over 17 amino acids. Germline assignment: CDR1 LNHNV and CDR2 YYDKDF (reference sequence). The ends were cut back, 0 bases at V and 4 bases at J, with 16 bases in the middle. The CDR3 sequence: CATSRDRVETGNQPQHF. CDR3 nucleotides: TGTGCCACCAGCAGAGACAGGGTAGAGACTGGTAATCAGCCCCAGCATTTT.

For the CDR3, the DNA is TGTGCCAGCAGCTTAGCCAGGGACAATTATGGCTACACCTTC. Amino acid sequence: CASSLARDNYGYTF. The chain couples TRBV5-4 to TRBJ1-2, with a possible D match to TRBD1 (6 bases). With 2 bases removed from V and 5 bases from J, the gap between germline ends came to 13 bases. This CDR3 is built from 14 residues. In germline, CDR1 is SGHNT, CDR2 YYREEE (reference sequence).

The chain carries TRBV3-1 (or the pseudogene TRBV3-2) and TRBJ2-3, with D unresolved. This CDR3 spans 13 amino acids. Between the trimmed V and J ends, which lost 1 base and 7 bases, there was a span of 9 bases. Germline assignment: CDR1 LGHDT and CDR2 YNNKEL (reference sequence). In DNA, the CDR3 is TGTGCCAGCAGCCAAGGATTACTTAATACGCAGTATTTT. Translating gives CASSQGLLNTQYF.

V and J are TRBV5-8 and TRBJ1-2; D ambiguous. Trimming removed 3 bases from V and 0 bases from J, with 18 bases in between. CDR3 size: 17 residues. Germline V gives CDR1 SGHTS, CDR2 YDEGEE. CDR3 DNA: TGTGCCAGCAGCTCCGACTTTCGGCCCTCTTCTAACTATGGCTACACCTTC. It yields the protein CASSSDFRPSSNYGYTF.

A single count supports this clone. This chain uses TRBV6-5 with TRBJ1-6, with D unresolved. Germline V gene sequence: CDR1 MNHEY, CDR2 SVGAGI. Trimming left V 7 bases short and J 13 bases short, with 11 bases between. The CDR3 is made up of 11 amino acids. CDR3 DNA: TGTGCCAGCAAGGAGCGTTGGCCCCTCCACTTT. This gives the protein CASKERWPLHF.

The chain recombines TRBV10-3 with TRBJ2-3, with D perhaps matching TRBD2 (6 bases). The CDR3 consists of 15 residues. Germline V gene lookup returns CDR1 ENHRY and CDR2 SYGVKD. V was shortened by 4 bases and J by 4 bases, with 15 bases between the two germline ends. The CDR3: CAISGFRGGADTQYF. The CDR3 coding sequence is TGTGCCATCAGTGGTTTTAGGGGAGGCGCAGATACGCAGTATTTT.

The chain uses TRBV19 and TRBJ1-6; 8 bases are a match to TRBD1. The CDR3 loop spans 16 amino acids. The germline V gene encodes CDR1 LNHDA and CDR2 SQIVND (reference sequence). The V and J ends lost 3 bases and 11 bases, in that order; junction bases with no gene match: 12. The CDR3 DNA is TGTGCCAGTAGTATTGGGGACAGGTTTATGTTTACACCCCTCCACTTT. This codes for CASSIGDRFMFTPLHF.